Given below is one T cell receptor (beta chain) in context. These data come from a study of blood T cell repertoires in COVID-19. Study-level information: Samples taken during acute and convalescent COVID-19 were collected in the United States, Italy and Spain. T cells, B-cell-depleted T cells, or PBMCs provided the cDNA or gDNA that served as material.

Data came from immunoSEQ multiplex PCR; TCRdb stores just in-frame clones and leaves some out. The sample lists more than 15,000 clones, roughly 90% occurring once. The specimen sequenced was peripheral blood. The TCR sequence derives from a man aged 40-49 years with active COVID-19.

The CDR3 DNA follows: TGTGCCAGTAGTATCCGGACAGTTAGTGAAAAACTGTTTTTT. Protein: CASSIRTVSEKLFF. The chain has TRBV19 and TRBJ1-4; TRBD1 is a possible D gene (6 bases). Germline values: CDR1 LNHDA, CDR2 SQIVND (reference sequence). The ends were cut back, 3 bases at V and 7 bases at J, with 12 bases in the middle. The CDR3 has 14 residues.